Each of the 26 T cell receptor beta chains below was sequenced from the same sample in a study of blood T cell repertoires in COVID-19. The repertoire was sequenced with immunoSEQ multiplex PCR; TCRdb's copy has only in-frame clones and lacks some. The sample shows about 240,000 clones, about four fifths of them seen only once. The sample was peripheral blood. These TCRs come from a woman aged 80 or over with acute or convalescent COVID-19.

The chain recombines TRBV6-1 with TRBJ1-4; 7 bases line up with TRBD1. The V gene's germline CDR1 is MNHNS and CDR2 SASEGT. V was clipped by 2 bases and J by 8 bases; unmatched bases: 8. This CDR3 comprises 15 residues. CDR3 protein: CASSENRGSSEKLFF. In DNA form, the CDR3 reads TGTGCCAGCAGTGAAAACAGGGGATCGAGCGAAAAACTGTTTTTT.

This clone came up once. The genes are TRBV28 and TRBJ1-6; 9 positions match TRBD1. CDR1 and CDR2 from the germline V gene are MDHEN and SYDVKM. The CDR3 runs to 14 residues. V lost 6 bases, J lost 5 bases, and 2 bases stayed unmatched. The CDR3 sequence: CASRRTGDNSPLHF. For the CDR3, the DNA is TGTGCCAGCAGGAGGACAGGGGATAATTCACCCCTCCACTTT.

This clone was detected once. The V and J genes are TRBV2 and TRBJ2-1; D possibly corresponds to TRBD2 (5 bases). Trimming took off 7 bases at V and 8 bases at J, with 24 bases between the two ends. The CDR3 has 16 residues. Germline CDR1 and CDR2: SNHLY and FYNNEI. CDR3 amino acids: CASNPNGVISSHEQFF. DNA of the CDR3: TGTGCCAGCAATCCGAACGGGGTTATCAGTAGTCATGAGCAGTTCTTC.

CDR3 in DNA: TGCGCCAGCAGCTTGGCCCCGACAGGTAGCACAGATACGCAGTATTTT. It codes for CASSLAPTGSTDTQYF. The rearrangement joins TRBV5-1 to TRBJ2-3, with D tentatively TRBD1 (6 bases). The V gene lost 0 bases and the J gene lost 0 bases, with 11 bases spanning the gap. The V gene's germline CDR1 is SGHRS and CDR2 YFSETQ. The length of the CDR3 is 16 residues.

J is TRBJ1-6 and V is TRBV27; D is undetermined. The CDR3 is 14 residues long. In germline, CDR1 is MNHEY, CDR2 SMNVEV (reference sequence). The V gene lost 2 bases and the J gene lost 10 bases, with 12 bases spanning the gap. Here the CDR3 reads CASSLEGLRSPLHF. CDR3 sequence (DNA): TGTGCCAGCAGTTTAGAGGGCCTCCGGTCACCCCTCCACTTT.

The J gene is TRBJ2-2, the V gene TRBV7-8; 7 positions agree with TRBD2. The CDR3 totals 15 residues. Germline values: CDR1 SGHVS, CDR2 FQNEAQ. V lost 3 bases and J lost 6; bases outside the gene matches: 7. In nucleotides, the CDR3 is TGTGCCAGCAGCTTGGCGGCGGGGGTTGCCGGGGAGCTGTTTTTT. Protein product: CASSLAAGVAGELFF.

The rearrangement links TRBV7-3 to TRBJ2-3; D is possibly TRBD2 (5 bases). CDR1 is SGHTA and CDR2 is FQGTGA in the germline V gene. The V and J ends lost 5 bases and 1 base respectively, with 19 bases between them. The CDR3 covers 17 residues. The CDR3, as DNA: TGTGCCAGCAGCCCAAGACTCAGCACCGGGGGCACAGATACGCAGTATTTT. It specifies CASSPRLSTGGTDTQYF.

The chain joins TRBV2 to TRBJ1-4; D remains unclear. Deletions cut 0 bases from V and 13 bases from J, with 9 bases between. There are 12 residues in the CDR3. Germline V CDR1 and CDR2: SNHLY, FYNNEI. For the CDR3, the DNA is TGTGCCAGCAGTGAAGCAGAGAGGGTACTGTTTTTT. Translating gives CASSEAERVLFF.

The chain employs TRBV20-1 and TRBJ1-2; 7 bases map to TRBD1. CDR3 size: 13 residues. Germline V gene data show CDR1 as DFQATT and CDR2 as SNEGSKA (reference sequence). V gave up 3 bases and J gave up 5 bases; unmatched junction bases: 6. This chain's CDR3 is CSASRDSLYGYTF. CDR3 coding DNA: TGCAGTGCTAGTCGGGACAGCCTGTATGGCTACACCTTC.

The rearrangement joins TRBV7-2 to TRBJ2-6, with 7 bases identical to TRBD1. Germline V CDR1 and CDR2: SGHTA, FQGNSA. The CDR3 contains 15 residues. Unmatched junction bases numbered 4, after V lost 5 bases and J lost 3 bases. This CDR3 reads CASSQNRGGANVLTF. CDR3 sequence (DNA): TGTGCCAGCAGCCAGAACAGGGGTGGGGCCAACGTCCTGACTTTC.

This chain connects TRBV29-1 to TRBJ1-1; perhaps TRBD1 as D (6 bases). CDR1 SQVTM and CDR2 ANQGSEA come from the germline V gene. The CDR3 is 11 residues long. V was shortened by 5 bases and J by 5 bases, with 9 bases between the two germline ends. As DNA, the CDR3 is TGCAGCGTTTCTAGGGGGACTGAAGCTTTCTTT. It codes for CSVSRGTEAFF. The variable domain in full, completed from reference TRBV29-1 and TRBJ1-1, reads SAVISQKPSRDICQRGTSLTIQCQVDSQVTMMFWYRQQPGQSLTLIATANQGSEATYESGFVIDKFPISRPNLTFSTLTVSNMSPEDSSIYLCSVSRGTEAFFGQGTRLTVV.

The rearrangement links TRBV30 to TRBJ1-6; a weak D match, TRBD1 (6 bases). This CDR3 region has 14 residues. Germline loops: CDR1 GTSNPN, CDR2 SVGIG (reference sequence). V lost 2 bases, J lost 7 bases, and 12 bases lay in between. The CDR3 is CAWSKGGKNSPLHF. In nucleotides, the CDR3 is TGTGCCTGGAGTAAGGGGGGGAAGAATTCACCCCTCCACTTT.

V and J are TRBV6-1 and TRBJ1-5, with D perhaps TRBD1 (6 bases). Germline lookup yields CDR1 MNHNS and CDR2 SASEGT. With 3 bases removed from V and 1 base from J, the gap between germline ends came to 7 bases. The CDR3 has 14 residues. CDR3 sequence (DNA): TGTGCCAGCAGTGACGGGACAAGCAATCAGCCCCAGCATTTT. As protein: CASSDGTSNQPQHF.

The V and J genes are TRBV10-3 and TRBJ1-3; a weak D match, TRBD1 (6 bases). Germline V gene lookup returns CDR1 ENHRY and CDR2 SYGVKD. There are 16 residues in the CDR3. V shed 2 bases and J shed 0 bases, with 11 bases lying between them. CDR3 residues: CAISEPPQGSGNTIYF. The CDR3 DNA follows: TGTGCCATCAGTGAGCCCCCACAGGGCTCTGGAAACACCATATATTTT.

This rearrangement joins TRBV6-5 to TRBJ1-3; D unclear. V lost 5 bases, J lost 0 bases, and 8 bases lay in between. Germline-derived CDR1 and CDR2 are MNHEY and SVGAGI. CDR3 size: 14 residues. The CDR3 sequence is CASSPGLSGNTIYF. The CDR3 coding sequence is TGTGCCAGCAGTCCTGGACTCTCTGGAAACACCATATATTTT.

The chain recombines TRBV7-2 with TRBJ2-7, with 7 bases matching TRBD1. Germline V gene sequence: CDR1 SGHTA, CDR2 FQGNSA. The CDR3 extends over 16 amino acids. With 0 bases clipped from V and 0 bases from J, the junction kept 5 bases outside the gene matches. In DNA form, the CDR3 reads TGTGCCAGCAGCTTAGCTCGTCCAGGGGGCTCCTACGAGCAGTACTTC. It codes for CASSLARPGGSYEQYF.

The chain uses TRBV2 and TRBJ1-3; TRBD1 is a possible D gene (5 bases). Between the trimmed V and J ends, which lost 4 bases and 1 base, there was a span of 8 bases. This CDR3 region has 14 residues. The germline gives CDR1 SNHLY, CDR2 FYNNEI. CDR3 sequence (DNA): TGTGCCAGCAGTGCGGGGGGTTCTGGAAACACCATATATTTT. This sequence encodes CASSAGGSGNTIYF.

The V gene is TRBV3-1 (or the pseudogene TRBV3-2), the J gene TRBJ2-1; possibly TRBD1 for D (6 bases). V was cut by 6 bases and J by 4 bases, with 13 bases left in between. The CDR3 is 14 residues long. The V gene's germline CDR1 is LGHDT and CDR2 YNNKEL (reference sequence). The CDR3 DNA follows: TGTGCCAGCAGGACCGGGACACCATACAATGAGCAGTTCTTC. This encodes CASRTGTPYNEQFF.

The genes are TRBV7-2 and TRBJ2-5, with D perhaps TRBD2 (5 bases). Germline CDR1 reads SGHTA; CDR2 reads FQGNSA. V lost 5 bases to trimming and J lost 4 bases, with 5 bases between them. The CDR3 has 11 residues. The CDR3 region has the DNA TGTGCCAGCAGCGAGGGAGAGACCCAGTACTTC. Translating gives CASSEGETQYF.

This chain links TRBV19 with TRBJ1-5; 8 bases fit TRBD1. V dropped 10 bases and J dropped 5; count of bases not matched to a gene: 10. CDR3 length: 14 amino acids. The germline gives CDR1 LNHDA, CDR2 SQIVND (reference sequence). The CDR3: CATDRDARHQPQHF. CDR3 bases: TGTGCCACGGACAGGGATGCTCGGCATCAGCCCCAGCATTTT.

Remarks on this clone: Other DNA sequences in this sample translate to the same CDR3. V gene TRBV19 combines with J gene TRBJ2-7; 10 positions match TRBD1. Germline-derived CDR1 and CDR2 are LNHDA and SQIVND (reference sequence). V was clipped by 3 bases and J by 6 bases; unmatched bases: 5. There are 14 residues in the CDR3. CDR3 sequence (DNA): TGTGCCAGTAGTATGTCGGGACAGGGGCCCGAGCAGTACTTC. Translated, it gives CASSMSGQGPEQYF.

The CDR3 here is CATSSRSGGAYNEQFF. The CDR3 DNA reads TGTGCCACCAGCAGCCGTAGCGGGGGGGCGTACAATGAGCAGTTCTTC. The chain uses TRBV15 and TRBJ2-1; 11 nucleotides line up with TRBD2. The junction had 5 bases not matched to a gene; V was cut back by 3 bases and J by 4 bases. CDR3 length equals 16 residues. Germline-derived CDR1 and CDR2 are LNHNV and YYDKDF (reference sequence).

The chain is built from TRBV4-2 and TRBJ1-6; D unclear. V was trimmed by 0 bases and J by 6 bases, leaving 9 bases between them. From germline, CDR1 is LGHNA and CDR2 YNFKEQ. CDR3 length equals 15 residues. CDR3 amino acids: CASSQDGRGNSPLHF. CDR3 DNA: TGTGCCAGCAGCCAAGATGGACGGGGTAATTCACCCCTCCACTTT.

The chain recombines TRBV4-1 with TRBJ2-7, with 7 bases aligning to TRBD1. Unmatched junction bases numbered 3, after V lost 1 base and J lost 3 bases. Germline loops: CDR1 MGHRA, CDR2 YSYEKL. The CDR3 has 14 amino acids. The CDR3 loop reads CASSQAPGGYEQYF. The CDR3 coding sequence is TGCGCCAGCAGCCAAGCCCCAGGGGGCTACGAGCAGTACTTC.

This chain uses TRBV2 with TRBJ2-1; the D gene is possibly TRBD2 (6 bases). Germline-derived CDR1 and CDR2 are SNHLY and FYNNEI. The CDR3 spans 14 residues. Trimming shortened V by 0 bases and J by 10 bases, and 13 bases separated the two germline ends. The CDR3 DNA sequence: TGTGCCAGCAGTGAAGCTGCGGGGATTCGGGAGCAGTTCTTC. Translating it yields CASSEAAGIREQFF.

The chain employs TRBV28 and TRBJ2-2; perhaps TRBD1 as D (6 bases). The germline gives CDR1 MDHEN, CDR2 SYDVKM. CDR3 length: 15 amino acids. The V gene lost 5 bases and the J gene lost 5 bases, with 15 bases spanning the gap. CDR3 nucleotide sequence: TGTGCCAGCAGTCCCCCTAGGGGGAGTACCGGGGAGCTGTTTTTT. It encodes CASSPPRGSTGELFF.